These T cell receptor beta chains were read from a single sample in a study of T cell responses to AZD1222 COVID-19 vaccine. Data came from immunoSEQ multiplex PCR; TCRdb stores just in-frame clones and leaves some out. The sample includes 180,000 or so clones, approximately 90% of them seen just once. The sample in question was peripheral blood, obtained 28 days after the second AZD1222 dose. These receptors were taken from an adult who received the AZD1222 COVID-19 vaccine. The CDR3 runs from the conserved cysteine through the conserved F or W. Fields, in order: J gene, V gene, D gene, clone size, CDR3 DNA, CDR3 protein. A D gene is named only where the DNA matches it firmly. Clone size is not always given. Where it is, it says once, few, many or a class for expanded clones.

TRBJ1-2,TRBV30,NA,NA,TGTGCCTGGAGTGTACACAGGGACTATGGCTACACCTTC,CAWSVHRDYGYTF
TRBJ2-7,TRBV10-2,NA,NA,TGCGCCAGCACCGCACTCGACAGTTACGAGCAGTACTTC,CASTALDSYEQYF
TRBJ1-5,TRBV30,NA,NA,TGTGCCTGGAGTGGAGGGTCTAGCAATCAGCCCCAGCATTTT,CAWSGGSSNQPQHF
TRBJ2-4,TRBV27,TRBD1,NA,TGTGCCAGCAGTTTTCGGACAGGGAGGGCCAAAAACATTCAGTACTTC,CASSFRTGRAKNIQYF
TRBJ2-3,TRBV18,TRBD1,NA,TGTGCCAGCTCACCCAATAACAGGGGCTCCGGCACAGATACGCAGTATTTT,CASSPNNRGSGTDTQYF
TRBJ2-7,TRBV4-1,NA,NA,TGCGCCAGCAGCCAAGAAGCTAGGTACGCCTACGAGCAGTACTTC,CASSQEARYAYEQYF
TRBJ1-4,TRBV30,NA,NA,TGTGCCTGGAGTGTAGGGCAGCTTAATGAAAAACTGTTTTTT,CAWSVGQLNEKLFF
TRBJ1-2,TRBV5-1,NA,NA,TGCGCCAGCAGCTCTTATGGGCAGAACTATGGCTACACCTTC,CASSSYGQNYGYTF
TRBJ2-3,TRBV11-3,NA,NA,TGTGCCAGCAGCTTAGGAGGTGGCGCAACAGATACGCAGTATTTT,CASSLGGGATDTQYF
TRBJ2-5,TRBV2,NA,NA,TGTGCCAGCAACCCGAGACTGTGGGAGACCCAGTACTTC,CASNPRLWETQYF
TRBJ2-7,TRBV4-1,TRBD2,NA,TGCGCCAGCAGCCAAGACCCCCCACGACTAGCGGGAGGGCTTAGCGAGCAGTACTTC,CASSQDPPRLAGGLSEQYF
TRBJ2-1,TRBV5-1,TRBD2,once,TGCGCCAGCAGCTTGGCTACTAGCGGGAGATACAATGAGCAGTTCTTC,CASSLATSGRYNEQFF
TRBJ1-5,TRBV11-2,NA,NA,TGTGCCAGCAGCCGTGGGTCCCTTCGGACCCAGCATTTT,CASSRGSLRTQHF
TRBJ1-3,TRBV19,TRBD1,NA,TGTGCCAGTAGTCTGGACAGGGGTGGGTTCTCTGGAAACACCATATATTTT,CASSLDRGGFSGNTIYF
TRBJ2-7,TRBV29-1,NA,NA,TGCAGCGCCTCAACCCCCCAGGGGACCTACGAGCAGTACTTC,CSASTPQGTYEQYF
TRBJ2-7,TRBV5-1,NA,NA,TGCGCCAGCAGTTCGCTTGGTGTAGGCTACGAGCAGTACTTC,CASSSLGVGYEQYF
TRBJ1-1,TRBV29-1,TRBD1,NA,TGCAGCGTAAGAGGACAGGCGAACACTGAAGCTTTCTTT,CSVRGQANTEAFF
TRBJ1-1,TRBV4-3,NA,medium-sized,TGCGCCAGCAGCCAAGGGTGGAGGCCCTCCACTGAAGCTTTCTTT,CASSQGWRPSTEAFF
TRBJ1-4,TRBV5-1,NA,NA,TGCGCCAGCAGCTTATCCGGACGGGTTAATGAAAAACTGTTTTTT,CASSLSGRVNEKLFF
TRBJ2-7,TRBV6-6,TRBD1,NA,TGTGCCAGCAGTCTCTGGACAGGGAGCTACGAGCAGTACTTC,CASSLWTGSYEQYF
TRBJ2-5,TRBV19,TRBD2,NA,TGTGCCAGTACCAATAGCGGGAAAGAGACCCAGTACTTC,CASTNSGKETQYF
TRBJ1-1,TRBV7-6,TRBD1,NA,TGTGCCAGCAGCCAGATCGTCGGACAGGGAGGTGAAGCTTTCTTT,CASSQIVGQGGEAFF
TRBJ2-4,TRBV6-5,NA,NA,TGTGCCAGCAGTTACTCGCACTTGAGGGGCAAAAACATTCAGTACTTC,CASSYSHLRGKNIQYF
TRBJ1-4,TRBV29-1,NA,NA,TGCAGCGTTGGCTTTCAGTCAACTAATGAAAAACTGTTTTTT,CSVGFQSTNEKLFF
TRBJ1-1,TRBV27,TRBD1,NA,TGTGCCAGCAGTCCTCGGGGGTATTCAGGGGGGACCACTGAAGCTTTCTTT,CASSPRGYSGGTTEAFF
TRBJ2-3,TRBV9,TRBD1,NA,TGTGCCAGCAGCAAAGGACAGGGGGGACCAGATACGCAGTATTTT,CASSKGQGGPDTQYF
TRBJ2-4,TRBV7-2,NA,NA,TGTGCCAGCAGCCCCCGAGGGGGAAACATTCAGTACTTC,CASSPRGGNIQYF
TRBJ2-7,TRBV3-1/TRBV3-2,NA,few,TGTGCCAGCAGCCAGGGGGTTGGGTCCTACGTCGAGCAGTACTTC,CASSQGVGSYVEQYF
TRBJ2-7,TRBV15,TRBD1,NA,TGTGCCACCAGCAGAGGGACAGGGGGGCCCTACGAGCAGTACTTC,CATSRGTGGPYEQYF
TRBJ1-6,TRBV7-2,NA,NA,TGTGCCAGCAGCGTAGGGGACTCTCCGAGCTCCTATAATTCACCCCTCCACTTT,CASSVGDSPSSYNSPLHF
TRBJ1-1,TRBV5-8,NA,once,TGTGCCAGCAGCCCCTTGAGGGGAATGAACACTGAAGCTTTCTTT,CASSPLRGMNTEAFF
TRBJ1-2,TRBV3-1/TRBV3-2,NA,once,TGTGCCAGCAGCCAAACGGACAGTTTCTATGGCTACACCTTC,CASSQTDSFYGYTF
TRBJ2-5,TRBV3-1/TRBV3-2,TRBD2,NA,TGTGCCAGCAGTTATCCGGGACTAGCGGGAGCGGGGCAAGAGACCCAGTACTTC,CASSYPGLAGAGQETQYF
TRBJ1-2,TRBV9,NA,NA,TGTGCCAGCAGCCGGCGGGGGAGGGATGGCTACACCTTC,CASSRRGRDGYTF
TRBJ2-3,TRBV28,TRBD2,NA,TGTGCCAGCAGTTTATTTGGACTAGCGGGAGGGCCGGTATCGACAGATACGCAGTATTTT,CASSLFGLAGGPVSTDTQYF
TRBJ1-1,TRBV2,TRBD1,NA,TGTGCCAGCATTTTAACCGGGACAGCAGCTTTCTTT,CASILTGTAAFF
TRBJ2-4,TRBV15,NA,NA,TGTGCCACCAGCAGAGATAGGGGTGTCAAAAACATTCAGTACTTC,CATSRDRGVKNIQYF
TRBJ2-1,TRBV18,NA,NA,TGTGCCAGCTCAGGGGGCGCAGGCAATGAGCAGTTCTTC,CASSGGAGNEQFF
TRBJ2-1,TRBV7-2,NA,NA,TGTGCCAGCAGCTTAACGTCTTACAATGAGCAGTTCTTC,CASSLTSYNEQFF
TRBJ2-1,TRBV19,TRBD2,NA,TGTGCCAGTAGTCTCGCGGGAGTAGACAATGAGCAGTTCTTC,CASSLAGVDNEQFF
TRBJ1-2,TRBV21-1,NA,NA,TGTGCCAGCAGCAAGTTTCGGACAGGGGGCAACTATGGCTACACCTTC,CASSKFRTGGNYGYTF
TRBJ2-6,TRBV6-1,NA,once,TGTGCCAGCAGTGAAATGGGGGCCAACGTCCTGACTTTC,CASSEMGANVLTF
TRBJ1-2,TRBV19,NA,NA,TGTGCCATTAGGACATACTATGGCTACACCTTC,CAIRTYYGYTF
TRBJ1-5,TRBV19,TRBD1,NA,TGTGCCAGTACCTCCGGGACAGGGCAAGGGCCCCAGCATTTT,CASTSGTGQGPQHF
TRBJ2-4,TRBV2,NA,NA,TGTGCCAGCAGTGAAGAGGCCCCCATTCAGTACTTC,CASSEEAPIQYF
TRBJ1-6,TRBV5-1,NA,NA,TGCGCCAGCAGCTGGGACCGGGCCCAGGGGCGGTCACCCCTCCACTTT,CASSWDRAQGRSPLHF